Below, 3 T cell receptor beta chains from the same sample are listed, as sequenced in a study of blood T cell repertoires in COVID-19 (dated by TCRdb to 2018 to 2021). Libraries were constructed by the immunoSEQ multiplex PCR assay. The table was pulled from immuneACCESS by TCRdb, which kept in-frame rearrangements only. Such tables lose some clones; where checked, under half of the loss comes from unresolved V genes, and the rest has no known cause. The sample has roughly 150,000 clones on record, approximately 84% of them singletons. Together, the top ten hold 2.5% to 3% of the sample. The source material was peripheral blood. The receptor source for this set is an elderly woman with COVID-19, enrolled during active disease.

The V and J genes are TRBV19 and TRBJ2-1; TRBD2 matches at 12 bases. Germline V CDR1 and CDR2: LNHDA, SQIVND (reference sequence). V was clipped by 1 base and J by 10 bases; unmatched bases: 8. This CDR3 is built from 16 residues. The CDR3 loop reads CASSIVASGRATEQFF. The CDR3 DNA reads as TGTGCCAGTAGTATAGTGGCTAGCGGGAGGGCCACCGAGCAGTTCTTC.

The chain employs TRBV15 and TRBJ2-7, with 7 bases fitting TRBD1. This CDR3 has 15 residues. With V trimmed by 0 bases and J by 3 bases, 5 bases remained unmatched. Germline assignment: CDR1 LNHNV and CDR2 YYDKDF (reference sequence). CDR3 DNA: TGTGCCACCAGCAGAGATCTGACAGGGATCTACGAGCAGTACTTC. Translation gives CATSRDLTGIYEQYF.

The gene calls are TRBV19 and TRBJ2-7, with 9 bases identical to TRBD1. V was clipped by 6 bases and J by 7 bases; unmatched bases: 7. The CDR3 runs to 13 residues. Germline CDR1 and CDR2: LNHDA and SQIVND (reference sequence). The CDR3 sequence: CASRLQGAREQYF. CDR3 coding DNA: TGTGCCAGTAGATTACAGGGGGCGCGTGAGCAGTACTTC.